This T cell receptor (beta chain) was identified during a study of blood T cell repertoires in COVID-19. The germline V gene has CDR1 SGHRS and CDR2 YFSETQ. V lost 9 bases to trimming and J lost 4 bases, with 16 bases between them. The CDR3 runs 14 residues. Measured with immunoSEQ multiplex PCR; TCRdb has only the in-frame clones, and not every one. The top ten hold 5% of the sample, which has 140,000 to 150,000 clones, 80% seen once. The origin of this receptor is a woman in her forties or fifties with acute or convalescent COVID-19. The sample taken for sequencing was peripheral blood. The chain recombines TRBV5-1 with TRBJ2-2, with D perhaps matching TRBD2 (6 bases). Written as DNA, the CDR3 is TGCGCCACCCGGGGCGGGGATAGCACCGGGGAGCTGTTTTTT. Protein product: CATRGGDSTGELFF.